The T cell receptor beta chain under discussion was sequenced for a study of OX40 agonist ivuxolimab in advanced cancers. Study as a whole: Of the patients, three showed partial responses, one with hepatocellular carcinoma and two with cutaneous melanoma.

General study findings and limits: Specificity for antigen went undetermined in the expanded peripheral T cells.

As concerns this clone: Antigen unknown.

V lost 6 bases and J lost 8, with 18 bases in between. Per the germline V gene, CDR1 is SGHAT and CDR2 is FQNNGV. This CDR3 is built from 14 residues. Using immunoSEQ multiplex PCR, the repertoire was profiled, and TCRdb retains in-frame clones only, with some absent. The sample records some 50,000 clones, 88% being singletons. No patient had autoimmune disease or received systemic immunosuppression. The sample in question was CD4+ or CD8+ T cells sorted from blood, obtained in a trial of the OX40 agonist ivuxolimab. The chain couples TRBV11-2 to TRBJ2-3, with a possible D match to TRBD2 (6 bases). This clonotype was sampled from an adult with an advanced solid tumor such as melanoma, head and neck, liver or kidney cancer. CDR3 region: CASRTTSGSATQYF. The DNA of the CDR3 is TGTGCCAGCAGGACGACTTCCGGGAGCGCTACGCAGTATTTT.